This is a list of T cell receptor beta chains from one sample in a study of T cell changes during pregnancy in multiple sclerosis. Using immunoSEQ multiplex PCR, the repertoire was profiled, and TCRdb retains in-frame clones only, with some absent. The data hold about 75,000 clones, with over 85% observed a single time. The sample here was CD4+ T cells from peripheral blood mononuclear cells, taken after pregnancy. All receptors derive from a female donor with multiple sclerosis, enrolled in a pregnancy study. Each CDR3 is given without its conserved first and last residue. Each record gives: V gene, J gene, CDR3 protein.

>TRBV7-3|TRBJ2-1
ASSQGVGGSSYNEQF
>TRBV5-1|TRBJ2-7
ASSFLRDRETREQY
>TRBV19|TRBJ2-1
ASSIGGTSGTKQF
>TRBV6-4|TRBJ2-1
ASSETGSAYNEQF
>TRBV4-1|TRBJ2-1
ASSHATRGLAGHNEQF
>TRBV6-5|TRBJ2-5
ASSYTTGSQETQY
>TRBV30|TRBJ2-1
AWTRAGLAGQKQF
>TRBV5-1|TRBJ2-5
ASSNGLAQETQY
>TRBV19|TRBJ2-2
ASTPSGNPGELF
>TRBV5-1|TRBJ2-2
ASSLRDSETGELF
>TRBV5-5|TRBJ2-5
ASSPTNQETQY
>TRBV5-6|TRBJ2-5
ASSLGQPYQETQY
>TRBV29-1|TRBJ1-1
SASGASTEAF
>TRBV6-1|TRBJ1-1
ASSAGHNTEAF
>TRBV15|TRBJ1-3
ATSRGQAIY
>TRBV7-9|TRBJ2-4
ASSPGGLAKNIQY
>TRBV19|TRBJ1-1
ASTKMNTEAF
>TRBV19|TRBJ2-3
ASSKSGGSTDTQY
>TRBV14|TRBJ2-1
ASSHSDEQF
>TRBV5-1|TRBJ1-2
ASSLEWGADYGYT
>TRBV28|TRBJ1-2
ASSVRGYGYT
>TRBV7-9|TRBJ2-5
ASSPKSGTGPETQY
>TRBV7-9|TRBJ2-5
ASSLRGAGKTQY
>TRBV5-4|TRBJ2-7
ASSTPGQGSGGLY
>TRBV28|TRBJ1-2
ASSLPGQGFGSGGYT
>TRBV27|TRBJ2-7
ASSWTGGISYEQY
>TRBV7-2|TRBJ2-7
ASSKPGLGYVEQY
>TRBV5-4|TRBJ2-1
ASSPGTGAGGLLNEQF
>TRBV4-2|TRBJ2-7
ASSQDPPRSGQY
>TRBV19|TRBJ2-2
ASRGLGDTGELF
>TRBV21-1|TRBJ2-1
ASSRWTGGTSGGYNEQF
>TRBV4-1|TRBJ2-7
ASSQRGGREQY
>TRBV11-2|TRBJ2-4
ASSLAGRSNIQY
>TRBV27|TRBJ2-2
ASSLLLAGDTGELF
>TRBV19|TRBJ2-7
ASSVGQAYEQY
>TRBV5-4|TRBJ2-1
ASSSPREGSYNEQF
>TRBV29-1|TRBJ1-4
SARRGGTNEKLF
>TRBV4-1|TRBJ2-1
ASSQVTSGRMNEQF
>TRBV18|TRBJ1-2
ASSPYPTTPGGYGYT
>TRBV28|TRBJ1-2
ASSPRGISYGYT
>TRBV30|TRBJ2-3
AWTLAGGHTQY
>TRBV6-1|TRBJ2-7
ASAFAGDEQY
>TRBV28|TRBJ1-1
ASSSDGQVTFAF
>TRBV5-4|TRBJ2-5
ASGLPQETQY
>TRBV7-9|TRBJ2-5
ASSLGRTSGEETQY
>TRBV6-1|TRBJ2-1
ASSRTGRHDNEQF
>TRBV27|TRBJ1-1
ASSLDRVPQGTEAF
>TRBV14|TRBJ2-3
ASSPSGDTQY
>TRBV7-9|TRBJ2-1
ASSFVLGTRRNEQF
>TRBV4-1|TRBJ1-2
ASSQAEGRNYGYT
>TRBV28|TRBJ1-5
ASSLYGQGSQPQH
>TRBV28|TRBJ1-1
ASSLPGHPTEAF
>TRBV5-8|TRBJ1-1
ASSFGGNTEAF
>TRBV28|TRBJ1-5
ASSTHIGTGGQPQH
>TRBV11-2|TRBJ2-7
ASSLGLVSDEQY
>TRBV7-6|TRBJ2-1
ASSPGGAGREGEQF